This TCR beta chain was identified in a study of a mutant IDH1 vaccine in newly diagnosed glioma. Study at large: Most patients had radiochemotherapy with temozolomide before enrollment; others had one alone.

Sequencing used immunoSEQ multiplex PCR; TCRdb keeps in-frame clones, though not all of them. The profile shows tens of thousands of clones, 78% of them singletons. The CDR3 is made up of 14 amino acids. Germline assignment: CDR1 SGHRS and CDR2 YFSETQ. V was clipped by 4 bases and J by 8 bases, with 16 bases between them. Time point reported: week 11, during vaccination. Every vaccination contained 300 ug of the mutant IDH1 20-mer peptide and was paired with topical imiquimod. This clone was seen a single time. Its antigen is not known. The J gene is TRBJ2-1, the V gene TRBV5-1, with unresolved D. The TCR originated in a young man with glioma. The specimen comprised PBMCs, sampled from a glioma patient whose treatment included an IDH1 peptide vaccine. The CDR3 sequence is CASSDVGGVYEQFF. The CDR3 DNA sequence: TGCGCCAGCAGCGACGTGGGTGGGGTTTATGAGCAGTTCTTC.